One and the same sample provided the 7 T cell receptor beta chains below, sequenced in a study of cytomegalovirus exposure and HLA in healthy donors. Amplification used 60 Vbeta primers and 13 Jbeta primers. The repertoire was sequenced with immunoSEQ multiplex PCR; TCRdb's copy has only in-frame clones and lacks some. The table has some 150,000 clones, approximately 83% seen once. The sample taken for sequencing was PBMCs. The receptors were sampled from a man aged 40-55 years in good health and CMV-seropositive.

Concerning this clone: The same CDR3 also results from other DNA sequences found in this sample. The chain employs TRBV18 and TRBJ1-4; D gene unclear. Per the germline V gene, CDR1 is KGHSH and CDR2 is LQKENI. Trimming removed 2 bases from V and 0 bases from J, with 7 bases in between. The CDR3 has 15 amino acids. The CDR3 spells CASSPRTATNEKLFF. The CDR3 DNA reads TGTGCCAGCTCACCAAGGACTGCAACTAATGAAAAACTGTTTTTT.

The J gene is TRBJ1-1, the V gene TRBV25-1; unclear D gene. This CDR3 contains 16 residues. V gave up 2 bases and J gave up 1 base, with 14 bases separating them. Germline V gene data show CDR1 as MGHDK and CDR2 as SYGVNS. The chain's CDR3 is CASSEESLRENTEAFF. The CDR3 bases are TGTGCCAGCAGTGAAGAAAGTTTGAGAGAGAACACTGAAGCTTTCTTT.

CDR3 nucleotides: TGTGCCAGCAGCTTAGATTTGAGACAGTCGGATTTCCAAGAGACCCAGTACTTC. Amino acids: CASSLDLRQSDFQETQYF. V is TRBV11-3 and J is TRBJ2-5; possible D gene TRBD1, 5 bases. V lost 0 bases, J lost 1 base, and 18 bases lay in between. The CDR3 runs 18 residues. Germline loops: CDR1 SGHNT, CDR2 YENEEA.

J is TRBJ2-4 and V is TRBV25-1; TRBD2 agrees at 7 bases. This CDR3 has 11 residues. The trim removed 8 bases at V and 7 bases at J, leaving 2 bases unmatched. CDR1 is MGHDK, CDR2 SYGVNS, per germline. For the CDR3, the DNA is TGTGCCAGCGGGGGAGGGAACATTCAGTACTTC. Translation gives CASGGGNIQYF.

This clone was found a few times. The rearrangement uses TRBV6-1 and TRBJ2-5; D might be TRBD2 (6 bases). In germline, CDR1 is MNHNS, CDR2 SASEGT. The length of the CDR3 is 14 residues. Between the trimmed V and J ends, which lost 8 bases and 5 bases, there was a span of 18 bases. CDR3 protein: CASVEGGLGETQYF. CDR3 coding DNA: TGTGCCAGCGTGGAAGGAGGGCTTGGTGAGACCCAGTACTTC.

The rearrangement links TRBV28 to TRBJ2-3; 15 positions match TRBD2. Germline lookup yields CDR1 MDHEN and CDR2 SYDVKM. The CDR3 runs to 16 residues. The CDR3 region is CDNPRTSGRAYDTQYF. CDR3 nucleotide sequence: TGTGACAATCCAAGGACTAGCGGGAGGGCATATGATACGCAGTATTTT.

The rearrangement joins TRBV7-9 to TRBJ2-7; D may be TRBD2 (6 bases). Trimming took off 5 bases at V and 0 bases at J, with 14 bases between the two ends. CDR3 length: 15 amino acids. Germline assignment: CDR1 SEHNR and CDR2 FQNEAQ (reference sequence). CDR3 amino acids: CASSGRGGSSYEQYF. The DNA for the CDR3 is TGTGCCAGCAGCGGGCGGGGAGGTAGCTCCTACGAGCAGTACTTC.